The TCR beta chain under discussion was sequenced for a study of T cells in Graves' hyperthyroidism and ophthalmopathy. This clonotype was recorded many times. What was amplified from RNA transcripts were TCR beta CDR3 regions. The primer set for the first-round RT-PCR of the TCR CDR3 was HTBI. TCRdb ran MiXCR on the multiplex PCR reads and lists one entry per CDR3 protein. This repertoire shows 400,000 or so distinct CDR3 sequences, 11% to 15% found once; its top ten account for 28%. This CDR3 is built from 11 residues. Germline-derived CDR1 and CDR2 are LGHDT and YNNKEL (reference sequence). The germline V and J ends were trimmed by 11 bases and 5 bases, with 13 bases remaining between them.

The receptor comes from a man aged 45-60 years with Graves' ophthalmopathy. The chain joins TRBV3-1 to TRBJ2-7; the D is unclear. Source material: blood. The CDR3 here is CAASGGHEQYF. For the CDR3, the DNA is TGTGCCGCGTCAGGCGGTCACGAGCAGTACTTC.